This T cell receptor (beta chain) is from a study of CXCR3-negative and CXCR3-positive naive CD8 T cells. Study-level points and caveats: Sequencing showed both naive subsets with comparably high diversity, and memory CD8+ cells much lower. Naive cells positive for CXCR3 carried more hydrophobic TRB CDR3s than CXCR3-negative ones.

Germline CDR1 reads SGHAT; CDR2 reads FQDESV (reference sequence). This CDR3 comprises 15 residues. Each TRB cDNA library was prepared by 5' RACE (with UMI labels). No DNA is given; TCRdb re-called the 5' RACE reads and lists each CDR3 protein once. This table holds more than 75,000 distinct CDR3 sequences. A remark on this clonotype: The antigen is unknown.

The sequencing input was naive CXCR3+ CD8+ T cells from blood. Subset: CD45RO-CCR7+CD27+CD95- naive CD8+ T cells expressing CXCR3 (TNR3+). The chain is built from TRBV11-1 and TRBJ2-3; as DNA is missing, the TRBD2 call by TCRdb cannot be tested. The clonotype was recovered from a human donor in good health. Some clones in this sample may be carry-over from other donors' samples. The CDR3 sequence is CASSLEAGVKDTQYF.